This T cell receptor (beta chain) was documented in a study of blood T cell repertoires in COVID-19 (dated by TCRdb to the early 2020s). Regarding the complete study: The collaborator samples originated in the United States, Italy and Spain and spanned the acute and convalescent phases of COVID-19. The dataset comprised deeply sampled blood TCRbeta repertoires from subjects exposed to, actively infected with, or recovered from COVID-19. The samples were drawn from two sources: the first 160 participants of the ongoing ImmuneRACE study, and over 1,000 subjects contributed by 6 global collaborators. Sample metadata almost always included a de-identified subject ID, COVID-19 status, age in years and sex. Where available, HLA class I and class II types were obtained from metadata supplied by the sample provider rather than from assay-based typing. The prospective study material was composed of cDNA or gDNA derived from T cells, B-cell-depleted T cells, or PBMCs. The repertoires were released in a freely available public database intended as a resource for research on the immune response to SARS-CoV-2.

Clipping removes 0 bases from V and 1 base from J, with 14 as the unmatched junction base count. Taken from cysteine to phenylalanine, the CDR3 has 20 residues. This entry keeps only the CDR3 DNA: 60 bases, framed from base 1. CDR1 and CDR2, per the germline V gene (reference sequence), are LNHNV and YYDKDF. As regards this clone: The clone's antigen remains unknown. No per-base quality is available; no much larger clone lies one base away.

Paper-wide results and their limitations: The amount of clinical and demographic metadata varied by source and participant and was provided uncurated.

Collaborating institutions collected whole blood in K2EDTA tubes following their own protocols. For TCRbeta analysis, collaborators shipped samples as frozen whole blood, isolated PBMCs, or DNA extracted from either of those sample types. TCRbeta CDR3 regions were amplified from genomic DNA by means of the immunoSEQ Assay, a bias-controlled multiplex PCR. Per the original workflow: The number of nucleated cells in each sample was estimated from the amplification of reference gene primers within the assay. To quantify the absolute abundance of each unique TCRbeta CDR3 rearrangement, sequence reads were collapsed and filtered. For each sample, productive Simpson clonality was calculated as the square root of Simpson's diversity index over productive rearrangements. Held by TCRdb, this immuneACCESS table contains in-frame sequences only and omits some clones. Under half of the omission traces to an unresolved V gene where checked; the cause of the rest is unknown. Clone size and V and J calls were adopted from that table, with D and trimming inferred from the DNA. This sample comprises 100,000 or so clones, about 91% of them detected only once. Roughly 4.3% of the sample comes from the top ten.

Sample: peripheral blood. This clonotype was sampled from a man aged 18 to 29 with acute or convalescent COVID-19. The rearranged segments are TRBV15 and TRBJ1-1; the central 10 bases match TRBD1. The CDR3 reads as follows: CATSRDLGTGALTRNTEAFF. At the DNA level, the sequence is TGTGCCACCAGCAGAGATCTCGGGACAGGGGCCTTAACTAGGAACACTGAAGCTTTCTTT. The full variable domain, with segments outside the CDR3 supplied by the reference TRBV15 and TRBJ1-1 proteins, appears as DAMVIQNPRYQVTQFGKPVTLSCSQTLNHNVMYWYQQKSSQAPKLLFHYYDKDFNNEADTPDNFQSRRPNTSFCFLDIRSPGLGDTAMYLCATSRDLGTGALTRNTEAFFGQGTRLTVV.